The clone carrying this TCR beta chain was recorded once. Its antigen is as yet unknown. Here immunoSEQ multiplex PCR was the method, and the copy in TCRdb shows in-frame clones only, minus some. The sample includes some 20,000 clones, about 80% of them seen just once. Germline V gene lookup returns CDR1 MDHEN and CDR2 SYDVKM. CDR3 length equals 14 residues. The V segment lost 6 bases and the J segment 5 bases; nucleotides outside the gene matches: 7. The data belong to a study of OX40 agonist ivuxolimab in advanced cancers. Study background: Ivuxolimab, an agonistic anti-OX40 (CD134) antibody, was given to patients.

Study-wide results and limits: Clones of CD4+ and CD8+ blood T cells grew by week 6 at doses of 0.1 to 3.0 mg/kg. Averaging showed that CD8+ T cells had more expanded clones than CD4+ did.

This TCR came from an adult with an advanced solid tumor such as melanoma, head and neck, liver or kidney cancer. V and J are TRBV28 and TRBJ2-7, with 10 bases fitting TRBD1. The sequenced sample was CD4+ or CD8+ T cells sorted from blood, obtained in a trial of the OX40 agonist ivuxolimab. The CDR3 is CASSSWGQGNEQYF. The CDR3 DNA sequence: TGTGCCAGCAGCTCGTGGGGACAGGGGAACGAGCAGTACTTC.